This is a list of T cell receptor beta chains from one sample in a study of shared clonotypes between healthy human individuals. TCRdb's copy holds only in-frame clones and misses some; the assay was immunoSEQ multiplex PCR. Of roughly 810,000 clones listed, 96% were seen once; the top ten hold about 0.25%. Sequencing input: naive CD8+ T cells sorted from blood. Receptor source: a man in his thirties or forties in good health. The CDR3 runs from the conserved cysteine through the conserved F or W. The D gene is left open where the match is weak.

v_gene: TRBV29-1; j_gene: TRBJ2-1; d_gene: NA; CDR3nt: TGCAGCGTTGAGGGGGCCGCACTCCCCTACAATGAGCAGTTCTTC; CDR3aa: CSVEGAALPYNEQFF
v_gene: TRBV19; j_gene: TRBJ2-1; d_gene: TRBD2; CDR3nt: TGTGCCAGTAGTCTTGCGGGAGGAGGCAATGAGCAGTTCTTC; CDR3aa: CASSLAGGGNEQFF
v_gene: TRBV2; j_gene: TRBJ2-3; d_gene: NA; CDR3nt: TGTGCCAGCAGTGAATGGACGTCGGGACCCGCCACAGATACGCAGTATTTT; CDR3aa: CASSEWTSGPATDTQYF
v_gene: TRBV7-8; j_gene: TRBJ2-7; d_gene: TRBD2; CDR3nt: TGTGCCAGCAGCTTTCGGGGGGGTGGATACGAGCAGTACTTC; CDR3aa: CASSFRGGGYEQYF
v_gene: TRBV9; j_gene: TRBJ2-7; d_gene: NA; CDR3nt: TGTGCCAGCAGCGTTTTCCGGGACCGGAGCGAGCAGTACTTC; CDR3aa: CASSVFRDRSEQYF
v_gene: TRBV6-5; j_gene: TRBJ2-2; d_gene: TRBD2; CDR3nt: TGTGCCAGCAGTTACCTAGCGGGAGAGGGGGCCGGGGAGCTGTTTTTT; CDR3aa: CASSYLAGEGAGELFF
v_gene: TRBV4-1; j_gene: TRBJ1-4; d_gene: NA; CDR3nt: TGCGCCAGCAGCCTAAGAAGGGGTGGGGAAAAACTGTTTTTT; CDR3aa: CASSLRRGGEKLFF
v_gene: TRBV7-9; j_gene: TRBJ1-4; d_gene: NA; CDR3nt: TGTGCCAGCAGCCCCCCGGGACAAAGTAATGAAAAACTGTTTTTT; CDR3aa: CASSPPGQSNEKLFF
v_gene: TRBV5-4; j_gene: TRBJ2-7; d_gene: NA; CDR3nt: TGTGCCAGCAGCGAACTTTCAGGTAAAGGCTCCTACGAGCAGTACTTC; CDR3aa: CASSELSGKGSYEQYF
v_gene: TRBV11-2; j_gene: TRBJ2-3; d_gene: TRBD2; CDR3nt: TGTGCCAGCAGCTATGGACTAGGCGCAGATACGCAGTATTTT; CDR3aa: CASSYGLGADTQYF